The 2 T cell receptor beta chains below come from one sample, sequenced in a study of T cells expressing NK-cell markers. From the 5' RACE reads, TCRdb lists one entry per CDR3 protein and no DNA. The table lists approximately 550,000 distinct CDR3 sequences. The sample consisted of blood T cells: a sorted CD56 or NKG2C T cell subset, CD4+ or CD8+ T cells, or bulk PBMC T cells (not recorded which). Receptor source: a man aged 18 to 30 in good health.

The chain is built from TRBV5-6 and TRBJ2-3. This CDR3 comprises 18 residues. Germline V gene data show CDR1 as SGHDT and CDR2 as YYEEEE. This CDR3 reads CASSLEYGDLSSTDTQYF.

The CDR3 reads CASTPMVRSYNEQFF. The V gene is TRBV12-3 or TRBV12-4, the J gene TRBJ2-1. The CDR3 has 15 amino acids.